The TCR beta chain under discussion was sequenced for a study of post-analysis software for immune sequencing data. TCR beta libraries were prepared from cDNA with unique molecular identifiers. TCRdb processed the PCR reads anew with MiXCR; each CDR3 protein has one entry. This table has 550,000 to 700,000 distinct CDR3 sequences, 44% appearing once. The CDR3 runs 14 residues. Trimming pared 4 bases from V and 10 bases from J, leaving 17 bases between. Germline values: CDR1 SGHTA, CDR2 FQGNSA. This clonotype was seen only a few times. Its antigen remains unknown. The study, taken as a whole, reports: Elevated frequency relative to controls characterized several TRBV segments in patients, TRBV5-6, TRBV5-1 and TRBV20-1 among them.

The chain joins TRBV7-2 to TRBJ2-1; D gene unclear. The clonotype was recovered from a girl aged 10 to 17 with multiple sclerosis. Material: blood. CDR3 loop: CASSSFGPEREQFF. The CDR3 coding sequence is TGTGCCAGCAGCTCCTTTGGCCCCGAGAGGGAGCAGTTCTTC.